The 32 T cell receptor beta chains below come from one sample, sequenced in a study of cytomegalovirus exposure and HLA in healthy donors. With 60 Vbeta and 13 Jbeta primers, the PCR was carried out. Clones were read by immunoSEQ multiplex PCR, and TCRdb kept only the in-frame ones, dropping some. This sample has more than 140,000 clones, with roughly 82% found just once. Sample: PBMCs. These receptors came from a man between 18 and 29 years old in good health and CMV-seropositive.

Details on this clone: The germline gene is not matched at one end of the junction; a read error may be the cause. The rearrangement links TRBV14 to TRBJ1-2; maybe TRBD1 (6 bases). CDR1 and CDR2 from the germline V gene are SGHDN and FVKESK. CDR3 length: 14 residues. The chain's CDR3 is CASRQGGGAVGYTF. CDR3 coding DNA: TGTGCCAGCAGACAAGGTGGGGGCGCGGTTGGCTACACCTTC.

The chain is built from TRBV9 and TRBJ1-2, with D possibly being TRBD1 (5 bases). V was clipped by 4 bases and J by 2 bases, with 15 bases between them. The CDR3 has 15 amino acids. Germline V gene lookup returns CDR1 SGDLS and CDR2 YYNGEE. This CDR3 reads CASSPSGAGNYGYTF. The CDR3 nucleotides read TGTGCCAGCAGCCCGAGTGGGGCGGGGAACTATGGCTACACCTTC.

Written as DNA, the CDR3 is TGTGCCAGCAGTTTAAACAGCTATGGAGAGACCCAGTACTTC. Translating it yields CASSLNSYGETQYF. The chain uses TRBV28 and TRBJ2-5; D remains ambiguous. The CDR3 spans 14 residues. Trimming shortened V by 2 bases and J by 4 bases, and 11 bases separated the two germline ends. Germline V gene lookup returns CDR1 MDHEN and CDR2 SYDVKM.

V is TRBV5-1 and J is TRBJ2-7; D gene ambiguous. Per the germline V gene, CDR1 is SGHRS and CDR2 is YFSETQ. V was trimmed by 3 bases and J by 2 bases, leaving 9 bases between them. CDR3 length: 13 residues. The CDR3 nucleotides read TGCGCCAGCAGCTGGTCAACAGCCTACGAGCAGTACTTC. It codes for CASSWSTAYEQYF.

The chain joins TRBV4-1 to TRBJ2-3; D is perhaps TRBD2 (6 bases). The V and J ends lost 1 base and 6 bases respectively, with 20 bases between them. Germline V gene data show CDR1 as MGHRA and CDR2 as YSYEKL. The CDR3 is 17 residues long. The CDR3 DNA is TGCGCCAGCAGCCAAGGGTCTAGCGTTTGGAGATCGGATACGCAGTATTTT. Translated, it gives CASSQGSSVWRSDTQYF.

This chain links TRBV4-1 with TRBJ2-5, with TRBD2 as a possible D gene (6 bases). Per the germline V gene, CDR1 is MGHRA and CDR2 is YSYEKL. V was shortened by 8 bases and J by 2 bases, with 15 bases between the two germline ends. There are 14 residues in the CDR3. CDR3 in amino acids: CASSQRADQETQYF. The CDR3 DNA sequence: TGCGCCAGCTCCCAGCGGGCGGATCAAGAGACCCAGTACTTC.

In its sample, this clone was seen a few times. V gene TRBV5-1 combines with J gene TRBJ1-4; a weak D match, TRBD1 (6 bases). The ends were cut back, 0 bases at V and 8 bases at J, with 8 bases in the middle. The CDR3 has 13 amino acids. Looked up from germline, CDR1 is SGHRS and CDR2 is YFSETQ. CDR3 amino acids: CASSLEGEEKLFF. Written as DNA, the CDR3 is TGCGCCAGCAGCTTGGAGGGGGAGGAAAAACTGTTTTTT. Full variable domain (rest looked up from reference TRBV5-1 and TRBJ1-4): KAGVTQTPRYLIKTRGQQVTLSCSPISGHRSVSWYQQTPGQGLQFLFEYFSETQRNKGNFPGRFSGRQFSNSRSEMNVSTLELGDSALYLCASSLEGEEKLFFGSGTQLSVL.

The gene calls are TRBV4-2 and TRBJ2-3; TRBD1 is a possible D gene (6 bases). V was trimmed by 3 bases and J by 0 bases, leaving 13 bases between them. CDR3 length: 16 residues. Germline CDR1 is LGHNA and CDR2 is YNFKEQ. The DNA of the CDR3 is TGTGCCAGCAGCCAGGGGGCGGTCCTTAGCACAGATACGCAGTATTTT. Amino acid sequence: CASSQGAVLSTDTQYF.

The chain employs TRBV28 and TRBJ2-7; 10 bases align to TRBD2. Germline V gene data show CDR1 as MDHEN and CDR2 as SYDVKM. The CDR3 contains 16 residues. The V segment lost 5 bases and the J segment 4 bases; nucleotides outside the gene matches: 11. CDR3 residues: CASSRLGTSEGYEQYF. The CDR3 nucleotides read TGTGCCAGCAGTCGCCTAGGGACTAGCGAGGGGTACGAGCAGTACTTC.

This chain connects TRBV4-1 to TRBJ2-5; D possibly corresponds to TRBD1 (6 bases). Per germline, CDR1 MGHRA and CDR2 YSYEKL. This CDR3 comprises 13 residues. Trimming took off 8 bases at V and 9 bases at J, with 19 bases between the two ends. CDR3: CASLAGLEGAQYF. The CDR3 bases are TGCGCCAGCCTCGCAGGGCTAGAGGGGGCCCAGTACTTC.

V usage is TRBV15 and J usage is TRBJ1-1; D gene uncertain. The CDR3 has 13 residues. V lost 6 bases and J 4 bases, leaving 12 bases between the germline ends. Germline V gene data show CDR1 as LNHNV and CDR2 as YYDKDF (reference sequence). CDR3 DNA sequence: TGTGCCACCAGTTTAGCGGGTGGCACTGAAGCTTTCTTT. This translates into CATSLAGGTEAFF.

The V gene is TRBV5-1, the J gene TRBJ1-1; D may be TRBD1 (5 bases). CDR3 size: 13 residues. Trimming shortened V by 4 bases and J by 3 bases, and 10 bases separated the two germline ends. The germline gives CDR1 SGHRS, CDR2 YFSETQ. As DNA, the CDR3 is TGCGCCAGCAGCCCGTTAGGGGACACTGAAGCTTTCTTT. This codes for CASSPLGDTEAFF.

The rearrangement joins TRBV5-6 to TRBJ1-4; D may be TRBD1 (5 bases). Trimming stripped 4 bases from V and 5 bases from J, with 18 bases between. CDR3 size: 16 residues. In germline, CDR1 is SGHDT, CDR2 YYEEEE. DNA for the CDR3: TGTGCCAGCAGCCTCTATAGACAGCTGAGAAATGAAAAACTGTTTTTT. Its protein is CASSLYRQLRNEKLFF.

V is TRBV30 and J is TRBJ2-1; the D gene is possibly TRBD2 (5 bases). Trimming removed 0 bases from V and 6 bases from J, with 6 bases in between. From germline, CDR1 is GTSNPN and CDR2 SVGIG (reference sequence). The CDR3 sequence is 12 residues long. CDR3 protein: CAWSVTSNEQFF. The CDR3, as DNA: TGTGCCTGGAGTGTCACTAGCAATGAGCAGTTCTTC.

This chain uses TRBV9 with TRBJ2-3, with 11 bases aligning to TRBD2. V lost 0 bases, J lost 2 bases, and 8 bases stayed unmatched. CDR1 is SGDLS and CDR2 is YYNGEE in the germline V gene. The CDR3 has 18 amino acids. In DNA, the CDR3 is TGTGCCAGCAGCGTAGGAGGGACTAGCGGAGGATACACAGATACGCAGTATTTT. The encoded protein is CASSVGGTSGGYTDTQYF. Full variable domain (rest looked up from reference TRBV9 and TRBJ2-3): DSGVTQTPKHLITATGQRVTLRCSPRSGDLSVYWYQQSLDQGLQFLIQYYNGEERAKGNILERFSAQQFPDLHSELNLSSLELGDSALYFCASSVGGTSGGYTDTQYFGPGTRLTVL.

This clone was counted once. The rearrangement links TRBV6-4 to TRBJ2-7, with 9 bases matching TRBD2. The CDR3 is made up of 15 amino acids. With V trimmed by 6 bases and J by 3 bases, 9 bases remained unmatched. Germline loops: CDR1 MRHNA, CDR2 SNTAGT. The CDR3 sequence: CASRAGASGNYEQYF. The CDR3 DNA reads as TGTGCCAGCAGAGCTGGGGCTAGCGGGAACTACGAGCAGTACTTC.

The chain uses TRBV30 and TRBJ2-3, with 13 positions matching TRBD2. Losses at the gene ends were 5 bases for V and 5 bases for J; bases not matched to a gene: 7. The CDR3 totals 15 residues. Germline V CDR1 and CDR2: GTSNPN, SVGIG (reference sequence). This chain's CDR3 is CAWGGLAGRGDTQYF. CDR3 nucleotide sequence: TGTGCCTGGGGGGGACTAGCGGGACGGGGAGATACGCAGTATTTT.

This chain joins TRBV10-3 and TRBJ2-7; no clear D gene. The CDR3 totals 14 residues. V was pared by 2 bases and J by 0 bases, with 8 bases between. Germline V gives CDR1 ENHRY, CDR2 SYGVKD. The CDR3 sequence: CAISETFLSYEQYF. CDR3 nucleotides: TGTGCCATCAGTGAGACTTTCCTCTCCTACGAGCAGTACTTC.

The V and J genes are TRBV4-1 and TRBJ1-5; D is perhaps TRBD1 (6 bases). V was pared by 3 bases and J by 2 bases, with 11 bases between. The CDR3 is made up of 15 amino acids. Germline V gives CDR1 MGHRA, CDR2 YSYEKL. Here the CDR3 DNA reads TGCGCCAGCAGCCAGGGGGCGTTGGGCAATCAGCCCCAGCATTTT. It is translated as CASSQGALGNQPQHF.

This clone appeared a single time. The chain's CDR3 is CASSITSGLGELFF. CDR3 DNA sequence: TGTGCCAGCAGTATTACTAGCGGCTTGGGGGAGCTGTTTTTT. The chain employs TRBV7-9 and TRBJ2-2; TRBD2 matches at 8 bases. Germline lookup yields CDR1 SEHNR and CDR2 FQNEAQ (reference sequence). Trimming took 6 bases from V and 8 from J; bases not matched to a gene: 8. This CDR3 comprises 14 residues. Supplemented by reference TRBV7-9 and TRBJ2-2, the full variable domain reads DTGVSQNPRHKITKRGQNVTFRCDPISEHNRLYWYRQTLGQGPEFLTYFQNEAQLEKSRLLSDRFSAERPKGSFSTLEIQRTEQGDSAMYLCASSITSGLGELFFGEGSRLTVL.

The CDR3 DNA is TGTGCCAGTAGTATGATCCGAGATCAGCCCCAGCATTTT. Protein product: CASSMIRDQPQHF. This sequence joins TRBV19 and TRBJ1-5; D is uncertain. The CDR3 runs to 13 residues. Germline CDR1 reads LNHDA; CDR2 reads SQIVND (reference sequence). V was shortened by 3 bases and J by 5 bases, with 8 bases between the two germline ends.

The chain employs TRBV25-1 and TRBJ1-2; TRBD1 is a possible D gene (5 bases). The CDR3 length is 15 residues. Germline V gene sequence: CDR1 MGHDK, CDR2 SYGVNS. V gave up 3 bases and J gave up 0 bases, with 11 bases separating them. The CDR3 region is CASSDFDRANYGYTF. The CDR3 DNA reads TGTGCCAGCAGTGACTTTGACAGAGCTAACTATGGCTACACCTTC.

This chain uses TRBV11-2 with TRBJ2-7; D unresolved. V gave up 1 base and J gave up 0 bases, with 7 bases separating them. The CDR3 is 14 residues long. Germline V gene data show CDR1 as SGHAT and CDR2 as FQNNGV. The CDR3 bases are TGTGCCAGCAGCTTAGTGGGCAGCTCCTACGAGCAGTACTTC. The encoded protein is CASSLVGSSYEQYF.

The gene calls are TRBV11-2 and TRBJ2-3, with 7 nucleotides matching TRBD2. This CDR3 contains 17 residues. The germline V gene encodes CDR1 SGHAT and CDR2 FQNNGV. Trimming cost V 1 base and J 2 bases; bases outside gene matches: 9. The CDR3 here is CASSLGSGGGVTDTQYF. The DNA for the CDR3 is TGTGCCAGCAGCTTAGGATCTGGGGGAGGGGTCACAGATACGCAGTATTTT.

The V and J genes are TRBV11-2 and TRBJ2-1; D perhaps matches TRBD1 (5 bases). The V end was cut by 5 bases, the J end by 0 bases, with 14 bases between. Germline values: CDR1 SGHAT, CDR2 FQNNGV. The CDR3 covers 16 residues. The CDR3 is CASSDTGVSSYNEQFF. Written as DNA, the CDR3 is TGTGCCAGCAGCGATACAGGCGTCAGCTCCTACAATGAGCAGTTCTTC. The full variable domain, with the rest looked up from reference TRBV11-2 and TRBJ2-1, is EAGVAQSPRYKIIEKRQSVAFWCNPISGHATLYWYQQILGQGPKLLIQFQNNGVVDDSQLPKDRFSAERLKGVDSTLKIQPAKLEDSAVYLCASSDTGVSSYNEQFFGPGTRLTVL.

This rearrangement joins TRBV5-4 to TRBJ2-1; D possibly corresponds to TRBD2 (5 bases). Germline values: CDR1 SGHNT, CDR2 YYREEE (reference sequence). The CDR3 loop spans 15 amino acids. The V and J ends lost 2 bases and 4 bases respectively, with 13 bases between them. CDR3 region: CASSFGADDYNEQFF. CDR3 coding DNA: TGTGCCAGCAGCTTCGGAGCGGACGATTACAATGAGCAGTTCTTC.

In nucleotides, the CDR3 is TGTGCCACCAGCAGAGACAGGGCCCGCGAGCAGTACTTC. This sequence encodes CATSRDRAREQYF. The chain joins TRBV15 to TRBJ2-7; a weak D match, TRBD1 (5 bases). Trimming removed 0 bases at V and 6 bases at J, with 9 bases between. The CDR3 contains 13 residues. Looked up from germline, CDR1 is LNHNV and CDR2 is YYDKDF (reference sequence).

The CDR3 loop is CSVEHPEGQFYNEQFF. CDR3 in DNA: TGCAGCGTCGAACACCCCGAGGGACAATTTTACAATGAGCAGTTCTTC. The genes are TRBV29-1 and TRBJ2-1, with D perhaps matching TRBD1 (6 bases). This CDR3 is built from 16 residues. The germline V gene encodes CDR1 SQVTM and CDR2 ANQGSEA. Trimming took off 6 bases at V and 4 bases at J, with 22 bases between the two ends.

The rearrangement links TRBV4-1 to TRBJ2-3; weak D call: TRBD1 (5 bases). V gave up 0 bases and J gave up 5 bases, with 12 bases separating them. This CDR3 comprises 15 residues. Germline lookup yields CDR1 MGHRA and CDR2 YSYEKL. The CDR3 spells CASSQDGAALDTQYF. CDR3 DNA: TGCGCCAGCAGCCAAGATGGGGCAGCCCTAGATACGCAGTATTTT.

J is TRBJ1-1 and V is TRBV4-1, with 9 bases matching TRBD1. The CDR3 extends over 14 amino acids. Looked up from germline, CDR1 is MGHRA and CDR2 is YSYEKL. Trimming took 6 bases from V and 4 from J; bases not matched to a gene: 6. CDR3 protein: CASRLKTGGTEAFF. CDR3 nucleotides: TGCGCCAGCAGACTTAAGACAGGGGGCACTGAAGCTTTCTTT.

The J gene is TRBJ1-1, the V gene TRBV9; 10 bases are a match to TRBD1. Germline V gene lookup returns CDR1 SGDLS and CDR2 YYNGEE. The CDR3 totals 16 residues. Trimming at V came to 0 bases and at J to 1 base, leaving 3 bases not matched to a gene. The CDR3 sequence is CASSVGGQGTNTEAFF. For the CDR3, the DNA is TGTGCCAGCAGCGTAGGGGGACAGGGGACGAACACTGAAGCTTTCTTT.

This chain links TRBV7-9 with TRBJ1-2, with 7 bases lining up with TRBD1. The CDR3 is 14 amino acids. Germline V lookup: CDR1 SEHNR, CDR2 FQNEAQ (reference sequence). With 4 bases clipped from V and 6 bases from J, the junction kept 8 bases outside the gene matches. In DNA, the CDR3 is TGTGCCAGCAGCTGGGGAGAGGGGGCGGATGGCTACACCTTC. Amino acid sequence: CASSWGEGADGYTF. Combining the CDR3 with reference TRBV7-9 and TRBJ1-2 gives the whole variable domain DTGVSQNPRHKITKRGQNVTFRCDPISEHNRLYWYRQTLGQGPEFLTYFQNEAQLEKSRLLSDRFSAERPKGSFSTLEIQRTEQGDSAMYLCASSWGEGADGYTFGSGTRLTVV.